Following are 2 T cell receptor beta chains from one sample sequenced in a study of blood T cell repertoires in COVID-19. The table came from immunoSEQ multiplex PCR; TCRdb's copy has only in-frame clones and leaves some out. The table has more than 70,000 clones, about 86% seen once. Sequencing input: peripheral blood. The receptor source for this set is a woman of 80 years or more in a cohort sampled during active or convalescent COVID-19.

The chain couples TRBV19 to TRBJ1-6; 7 nucleotides match TRBD1. Germline V lookup: CDR1 LNHDA, CDR2 SQIVND (reference sequence). CDR3 length equals 16 residues. V lost 5 bases to trimming and J lost 7 bases; unmatched junction nucleotides: 11. The CDR3 DNA reads as TGTGCCAGTAGTCCCCGAGGGGGCGCCTGGAATTCACCCCTCCACTTT. Its protein product is CASSPRGGAWNSPLHF.

The rearrangement links TRBV30 to TRBJ1-5, with 7 bases aligning to TRBD1. V lost 0 bases and J lost 4; bases outside the gene matches: 6. Germline V gene data show CDR1 as GTSNPN and CDR2 as SVGIG (reference sequence). The CDR3 covers 15 residues. The CDR3 nucleotides are TGTGCCTGGAGTGTGGGTAGGGGGCTTAATCAGCCCCAGCATTTT. Protein: CAWSVGRGLNQPQHF. The full variable domain, in which reference TRBV30 and TRBJ1-5 provide the parts outside the CDR3, is SQTIHQWPATLVQPVGSPLSLECTVEGTSNPNLYWYRQAAGRGLQLLFYSVGIGQISSEVPQNLSASRPQDRQFILSSKKLLLSDSGFYLCAWSVGRGLNQPQHFGDGTRLSIL.